This is a list of T cell receptor beta chains from one sample in a study of liver allograft versus peripheral blood T cells. TCRdb fed the reads into MiXCR, producing one record per CDR3 protein. This repertoire shows around 6,100 distinct CDR3 sequences, 17% found once; its top ten account for under 3%. These receptors were taken from a human patient who had a liver transplant. Some T cells may be transferred from the graft donor. The CDR3 runs from the conserved cysteine through the conserved F or W. The D gene is left open where the match is weak. The size of a clone is reported for some rows only, either as once, few or many, or as a class for expanded clones.

CDR3nt: TGTGCTAGTGGTTTGTTTCAGGGTAGGGATGAGCAGTTCTTC; CDR3aa: CASGLFQGRDEQFF; v_gene: TRBV12-5; j_gene: TRBJ2-1; d_gene: .; abundance: few
CDR3nt: TGTGCCAGCAGTCCCCCCCAGGGAAGGGACGAGCAGTACTTC; CDR3aa: CASSPPQGRDEQYF; v_gene: TRBV28; j_gene: TRBJ2-7; d_gene: .; abundance: medium-sized
CDR3nt: TGTGCCAGCAGTGACAGTTTAACCTACGAGCAGTACTTC; CDR3aa: CASSDSLTYEQYF; v_gene: TRBV6-1; j_gene: TRBJ2-7; d_gene: .; abundance: medium-sized
CDR3nt: TGTGCCAGCAGCCCTGCAGGGTTGAACTATGGCTACACCTTC; CDR3aa: CASSPAGLNYGYTF; v_gene: TRBV9; j_gene: TRBJ1-2; d_gene: .; abundance: medium-sized
CDR3nt: TGTGCCAGCAGCCTCGGGACTAGCGGCTACAATGAGCAGTTCTTC; CDR3aa: CASSLGTSGYNEQFF; v_gene: TRBV11-3; j_gene: TRBJ2-1; d_gene: TRBD2; abundance: .
CDR3nt: TGTGCCAGCAGCTTGAGATCTCTAGCGGGGGGGAGGGAGCAGTTCTTC; CDR3aa: CASSLRSLAGGREQFF; v_gene: TRBV5-6; j_gene: TRBJ2-1; d_gene: TRBD2; abundance: medium-sized
CDR3nt: TGTGCCAGCAGTGGGACTAGCGGGAGGAATGAGCAGTTCTTC; CDR3aa: CASSGTSGRNEQFF; v_gene: TRBV27; j_gene: TRBJ2-1; d_gene: TRBD2; abundance: medium-sized
CDR3nt: TGCAGTGCTGCCAGATTTAATGAAAAACTGTTTTTT; CDR3aa: CSAARFNEKLFF; v_gene: TRBV20-1; j_gene: TRBJ1-4; d_gene: .; abundance: medium-sized
CDR3nt: TGCAGTGCTAGTAGGGGACAGGGCTCCGAGCAGTACTTC; CDR3aa: CSASRGQGSEQYF; v_gene: TRBV20-1; j_gene: TRBJ2-7; d_gene: TRBD1; abundance: .
CDR3nt: TGTGCCAGCAGTCCCCTGCGACAGGGGTACGAGCAGTACTTC; CDR3aa: CASSPLRQGYEQYF; v_gene: TRBV6-1; j_gene: TRBJ2-7; d_gene: TRBD1; abundance: medium-sized
CDR3nt: TGCAGTGCTAGAGATCGGGGGAGAACAGATACGCAGTATTTT; CDR3aa: CSARDRGRTDTQYF; v_gene: TRBV20-1; j_gene: TRBJ2-3; d_gene: .; abundance: .
CDR3nt: TGTGCCAGCAGCCAAAAGGTCGGATCAGGGGGCAATGAGCAGTTCTTC; CDR3aa: CASSQKVGSGGNEQFF; v_gene: TRBV27; j_gene: TRBJ2-1; d_gene: TRBD1; abundance: large
CDR3nt: TGTGCCAGCAGTGCAAGGACAGGGGGTAATTCACCCCTCCACTTT; CDR3aa: CASSARTGGNSPLHF; v_gene: TRBV6-1; j_gene: TRBJ1-6; d_gene: TRBD1; abundance: medium-sized
CDR3nt: TGTGCCAGCAGCGGCGCGAACCCCGGTGAGCAGTTCTTC; CDR3aa: CASSGANPGEQFF; v_gene: TRBV5-4; j_gene: TRBJ2-1; d_gene: .; abundance: many
CDR3nt: TGTGCCAGCAGCGTAAACCAGGGTGCGGGCACCGGGGAGCTGTTTTTT; CDR3aa: CASSVNQGAGTGELFF; v_gene: TRBV5-6; j_gene: TRBJ2-2; d_gene: .; abundance: medium-sized
CDR3nt: TGTGCCAGCAGTCGAGGGAGCAATCAGCCCCAGCATTTT; CDR3aa: CASSRGSNQPQHF; v_gene: TRBV12-3/TRBV12-4; j_gene: TRBJ1-5; d_gene: .; abundance: few
CDR3nt: TGTGCCAGCAGCCGGACGGGGTGGGATGAGCAGTTCTTC; CDR3aa: CASSRTGWDEQFF; v_gene: TRBV6-2/TRBV6-3; j_gene: TRBJ2-1; d_gene: .; abundance: medium-sized
CDR3nt: TGTGCCAGCTCCTCCAACCTGGGGCGCACCGGGGAGCTGTTTTTT; CDR3aa: CASSSNLGRTGELFF; v_gene: TRBV6-5; j_gene: TRBJ2-2; d_gene: .; abundance: medium-sized
CDR3nt: TGTGCCAGCTTCAGACTAGCGGGACTGAACACCGGGGAGCTGTTTTTT; CDR3aa: CASFRLAGLNTGELFF; v_gene: TRBV5-4; j_gene: TRBJ2-2; d_gene: TRBD2; abundance: few
CDR3nt: TGTGCCAGCAGGCAGGGCGCGAACACCGGGGAGCTGTTTTTT; CDR3aa: CASRQGANTGELFF; v_gene: TRBV6-1; j_gene: TRBJ2-2; d_gene: .; abundance: medium-sized
CDR3nt: TGTGCCAGCAGTTTCGGGACAGAAGGCACTGAAGCTTTCTTT; CDR3aa: CASSFGTEGTEAFF; v_gene: TRBV6-5; j_gene: TRBJ1-1; d_gene: TRBD1; abundance: medium-sized
CDR3nt: TGTGCCAGCAACTCCTGGACGTCCCGATTCATAGCCCTCCACTTT; CDR3aa: CASNSWTSRFIALHF; v_gene: TRBV6-1; j_gene: TRBJ1-6; d_gene: .; abundance: medium-sized
CDR3nt: TGTGCCAGCAGTTTGGGAGGGAATGCTGAAAAACTGTTTTTT; CDR3aa: CASSLGGNAEKLFF; v_gene: TRBV27; j_gene: TRBJ1-4; d_gene: .; abundance: large
CDR3nt: TGTGCCAGCAGCTTATTAGGGGTAGCGGGGAGAGCGAACACCGGGGAGCTGTTTTTT; CDR3aa: CASSLLGVAGRANTGELFF; v_gene: TRBV7-2; j_gene: TRBJ2-2; d_gene: TRBD2; abundance: .
CDR3nt: TGTGCCAGCATGCGGCCTATGTGGGCAGGGGGAAACACTGAAGCTTTCTTT; CDR3aa: CASMRPMWAGGNTEAFF; v_gene: TRBV12-3/TRBV12-4; j_gene: TRBJ1-1; d_gene: TRBD1; abundance: medium-sized
CDR3nt: TGTGCCAGTAGCTTTCACTCCGGGGGGGAGCAGTACTTC; CDR3aa: CASSFHSGGEQYF; v_gene: TRBV19; j_gene: TRBJ2-7; d_gene: TRBD2; abundance: few
CDR3nt: TGTGCCAGCAAGTCAGCCGGGACAGGCAACAATGAGCAGTTCTTC; CDR3aa: CASKSAGTGNNEQFF; v_gene: TRBV12-3/TRBV12-4; j_gene: TRBJ2-1; d_gene: TRBD1; abundance: medium-sized
CDR3nt: TGTGCCAGCAGCCAACGCGGCCCAGGAGTAATTTTTTCGAACACCGGGGAGCTGTTTTTT; CDR3aa: CASSQRGPGVIFSNTGELFF; v_gene: TRBV14; j_gene: TRBJ2-2; d_gene: .; abundance: .
CDR3nt: TGTGCCAGCAGTTACTCAGGGGAGGCCTACGAGCAGTACTTC; CDR3aa: CASSYSGEAYEQYF; v_gene: TRBV6-5; j_gene: TRBJ2-7; d_gene: .; abundance: medium-sized
CDR3nt: TGTGCCACGACAGGAGTAACTGGGGCCAACGTCCTGACTTTC; CDR3aa: CATTGVTGANVLTF; v_gene: TRBV28; j_gene: TRBJ2-6; d_gene: .; abundance: medium-sized
CDR3nt: TGTGCCAGCAGGATTAACACTGAAGCTTTCTTT; CDR3aa: CASRINTEAFF; v_gene: TRBV12-3/TRBV12-4; j_gene: TRBJ1-1; d_gene: .; abundance: .
CDR3nt: TGTGCCAGCAGCGATACAGGGCGCTCCTACGAGCAGTACTTC; CDR3aa: CASSDTGRSYEQYF; v_gene: TRBV13; j_gene: TRBJ2-7; d_gene: .; abundance: medium-sized
CDR3nt: TGCAGTGCTAGGCCGGTTACTATAGCGGGAGGGACCTCTTTCACAGATACGCAGTATTTT; CDR3aa: CSARPVTIAGGTSFTDTQYF; v_gene: TRBV20-1; j_gene: TRBJ2-3; d_gene: TRBD2; abundance: .
CDR3nt: TGTGCCAGCAGTCCTTGGACTAGCGGGGGGGCTTACATTCAGTACTTC; CDR3aa: CASSPWTSGGAYIQYF; v_gene: TRBV6-5; j_gene: TRBJ2-4; d_gene: TRBD2; abundance: medium-sized
CDR3nt: TGCAGTGCTAGAGTGAGGAGGGATGAGCAGTTCTTC; CDR3aa: CSARVRRDEQFF; v_gene: TRBV20-1; j_gene: TRBJ2-1; d_gene: .; abundance: .
CDR3nt: TGTGCCAGTAGTCCCGGGACTAGCGGGAGAAACGAGCAGTACTTC; CDR3aa: CASSPGTSGRNEQYF; v_gene: TRBV19; j_gene: TRBJ2-7; d_gene: TRBD2; abundance: medium-sized
CDR3nt: TGTGCTAGTGCCCCGGGGCAAGGCACAGAGACCCAGTACTTC; CDR3aa: CASAPGQGTETQYF; v_gene: TRBV12-5; j_gene: TRBJ2-5; d_gene: .; abundance: few
CDR3nt: TGTGCCACCAGCAGAAAACAGGGGACGCAGACCCAGTACTTC; CDR3aa: CATSRKQGTQTQYF; v_gene: TRBV15; j_gene: TRBJ2-5; d_gene: TRBD1; abundance: medium-sized
CDR3nt: TGTGCCAGCAGGCGCCAGGGAAAGGCCACTGAAGCTTTCTTT; CDR3aa: CASRRQGKATEAFF; v_gene: TRBV6-2/TRBV6-3; j_gene: TRBJ1-1; d_gene: .; abundance: .
CDR3nt: TGTGCCAGCAGTTCCTCCACTTATACCGGGGAGCTGTTTTTT; CDR3aa: CASSSSTYTGELFF; v_gene: TRBV28; j_gene: TRBJ2-2; d_gene: .; abundance: medium-sized
CDR3nt: TGTGCCAGTAGTACTCCGGATCGATTTAGCAATCAGCCCCAGCATTTT; CDR3aa: CASSTPDRFSNQPQHF; v_gene: TRBV19; j_gene: TRBJ1-5; d_gene: .; abundance: few
CDR3nt: TGTGCCAGCAGTGTCCCCCACCATCAGCCCCAGCATTTT; CDR3aa: CASSVPHHQPQHF; v_gene: TRBV6-6; j_gene: TRBJ1-5; d_gene: .; abundance: .